Each of the 10 T cell receptor beta chains below was sequenced from the same sample in a study of T cells in localized non-small cell lung cancer. Generated by immunoSEQ multiplex PCR, the TCRdb table keeps only in-frame clones and is missing some. The data show about 52,000 clones, 70% to 90% seen once. The sequencing here drew on PBMCs, taken before any cancer treatment. These TCRs come from a female donor with stage II lung adenocarcinoma.

V gene TRBV5-6 combines with J gene TRBJ1-1, with TRBD1 matching over 7 bases. V lost 5 bases, J lost 3 bases, and 7 bases stayed unmatched. This CDR3 has 14 amino acids. CDR1 and CDR2 (germline): SGHDT, YYEEEE. The CDR3 DNA follows: TGTGCCAGCAGTCCGACAGGGATCTACACTGAAGCTTTCTTT. Protein: CASSPTGIYTEAFF.

The V and J genes are TRBV10-1 and TRBJ1-1; D might be TRBD1 (5 bases). Trimming removed 3 bases from V and 6 bases from J, with 17 bases in between. The CDR3 covers 15 residues. Germline-derived CDR1 and CDR2 are WNHNN and SYGVQD (reference sequence). The CDR3 region is CASSDAWDPGAEAFF. Written as DNA, the CDR3 is TGCGCCAGCAGTGATGCCTGGGACCCCGGGGCTGAAGCTTTCTTT.

This rearrangement joins TRBV18 to TRBJ2-7, with D possibly TRBD1 on 6 matching bases. Germline V gene data show CDR1 as KGHSH and CDR2 as LQKENI. This CDR3 contains 15 residues. Trimming cost V 1 base and J 2 bases, with 12 bases left between them. CDR3 nucleotide sequence: TGTGCCAGCTCACCACGGGGGCAGACAACCTACGAGCAGTACTTC. This translates into CASSPRGQTTYEQYF.

The V call is TRBV6-1, the J call TRBJ1-5, with a possible D match to TRBD1 (5 bases). Germline V lookup: CDR1 MNHNS, CDR2 SASEGT. V was cut by 5 bases and J by 3 bases, with 11 bases left in between. The CDR3 sequence is 14 residues long. CDR3 sequence: CASSIGALNQPQHF. The CDR3 coding sequence is TGTGCCAGCAGTATAGGGGCCCTCAATCAGCCCCAGCATTTT.

This sequence joins TRBV7-9 and TRBJ1-4; TRBD1 might be the D (5 bases). The germline V gene encodes CDR1 SEHNR and CDR2 FQNEAQ (reference sequence). CDR3 length: 17 amino acids. Trimming left V 4 bases short and J 2 bases short, with 17 bases between. In DNA form, the CDR3 reads TGTGCCAGCAGCTCCAGACGGGGAGGGGTGACTAATGAAAAACTGTTTTTT. It translates to CASSSRRGGVTNEKLFF.

This chain links TRBV6-1 with TRBJ1-1; TRBD1 might be the D (5 bases). The V end was cut by 1 base, the J end by 2 bases, with 8 bases between. The CDR3 is 14 amino acids. Germline assignment: CDR1 MNHNS and CDR2 SASEGT. CDR3 in DNA: TGTGCCAGCAGTGAAGGACAGAAAAACACTGAAGCTTTCTTT. Translating it yields CASSEGQKNTEAFF.

This chain joins TRBV5-4 and TRBJ1-5; D call uncertain. This CDR3 spans 13 amino acids. Germline CDR1 reads SGHNT; CDR2 reads YYREEE (reference sequence). Deletions cut 2 bases from V and 4 bases from J, with 7 bases between. The CDR3 DNA reads as TGTGCCAGCAGCTTTGAAAGAAATCAGCCCCAGCATTTT. This sequence encodes CASSFERNQPQHF.

This clone has a single count. The rearrangement links TRBV11-2 to TRBJ1-2; D is undetermined. The CDR3 runs 12 residues. V gave up 1 base and J gave up 9 bases, with 9 bases separating them. Germline V gives CDR1 SGHAT, CDR2 FQNNGV. DNA of the CDR3: TGTGCCAGCAGCTTAGTGGGCAGGAGCTACACCTTC. The encoded protein is CASSLVGRSYTF.

The chain links TRBV7-8 to TRBJ2-1; D is undetermined. The CDR3 has 11 amino acids. Germline V gene sequence: CDR1 SGHVS, CDR2 FQNEAQ. With 2 bases removed from V and 9 bases from J, the gap between germline ends came to 5 bases. For the CDR3, the DNA is TGTGCCAGCAGCTTAAAAAGTGAGCAGTTCTTC. Encoded protein: CASSLKSEQFF.

The rearrangement uses TRBV6-4 and TRBJ1-4; D is ambiguous. In germline, CDR1 is MRHNA, CDR2 SNTAGT. V lost 0 bases and J lost 5, with 7 bases in between. This CDR3 spans 14 amino acids. CDR3 DNA sequence: TGTGCCAGCAGTGACTCGTGGGCGAATGAAAAACTGTTTTTT. Amino acid sequence: CASSDSWANEKLFF.